This is a list of T cell receptor beta chains from one sample in a study of shared clonotypes between healthy human individuals. The data were produced by immunoSEQ multiplex PCR, yet TCRdb's version contains in-frame clones alone and is incomplete. This table has around 560,000 clones, approximately 95% appearing once. The sequenced sample was naive CD8+ T cells sorted from blood. The source of these receptors is a woman younger than 45 in good health. Both conserved end residues are trimmed from each CDR3.

j_call v_call cdr3_aa
TRBJ2-7 TRBV9 ASSDLGGEQY
TRBJ2-7 TRBV4-1 ASSFRLAGASYEQY
TRBJ1-5 TRBV27 ASSLAKGNRPQH
TRBJ2-4 TRBV5-4 ASSRKTLSKNIQY
TRBJ2-5 TRBV28 ASSSPDRGVRETQY
TRBJ2-7 TRBV27 ASSWIAGGVYEQY
TRBJ2-7 TRBV2 ASGTSVYEQY
TRBJ1-1 TRBV6-1 ASSEWGSEAF
TRBJ2-4 TRBV5-6 ASSVGAGKNIQY
TRBJ2-1 TRBV10-1 ASSESIPPRQQF
TRBJ1-4 TRBV14 ASSQDPEDEKLF
TRBJ2-7 TRBV18 ASSPPASEQY
TRBJ1-5 TRBV15 ATSRVGGSDQPQH
TRBJ1-2 TRBV7-9 ASSWGQGELTSGYT
TRBJ2-1 TRBV19 ASSMGLAGVAGEQF
TRBJ2-7 TRBV29-1 SVGADYEQY
TRBJ2-7 TRBV7-6 ASSLALTREQY
TRBJ1-4 TRBV6-1 ASSEGKRDREKLF
TRBJ2-7 TRBV7-8 ASSFLAGGPYEQY
TRBJ1-1 TRBV7-2 ASSYPTGGVTEAF
TRBJ2-7 TRBV28 ASSPRGGAINLSEQY
TRBJ1-1 TRBV2 ASSDRVGGGTEAF
TRBJ2-5 TRBV30 ATGTFQETQY
TRBJ1-5 TRBV27 ASSLTGVGQPQH
TRBJ2-7 TRBV29-1 SVGGSYEQY
- TRBV28 ASSPRQGASYEQY
TRBJ2-5 TRBV28 ASSPTARGIQETQY
TRBJ1-1 TRBV18 ASSPPVTAGAF
TRBJ1-5 TRBV2 ASSEEGVVGFSNQPQH